The 24 T cell receptor beta chains presented below share a single source sample, sequenced in a study of cytomegalovirus exposure and HLA in healthy donors. The PCR made use of 60 Vbeta and 13 Jbeta primers. TCRdb keeps only in-frame clones here, not all; method: immunoSEQ multiplex PCR. The sample includes about 120,000 clones, 7% to 9.5% seen only once; the top ten take 5% to 6.5%. The source material was PBMCs. The receptors were sampled from a woman between 40 and 50 years old in good health and CMV-seropositive.

The chain has TRBV27 and TRBJ2-5, with TRBD2 matching 11 bases. The CDR3 is 20 residues long. Unmatched junction bases numbered 18, after V lost 1 base and J lost 5 bases. The V gene's germline CDR1 is MNHEY and CDR2 SMNVEV (reference sequence). This CDR3 reads CASSLWGPGLAGGHRETQYF. The CDR3 DNA reads TGTGCCAGCAGTTTATGGGGCCCTGGATTAGCGGGGGGGCATCGGGAGACCCAGTACTTC.

This clone was seen more than once but under ten times. The CDR3 coding sequence is TGTGCCAGCAGCCAAGTAGCGGGGGGGCGGTCCGGGGAGCTGTTTTTT. Translating it yields CASSQVAGGRSGELFF. This rearrangement joins TRBV5-4 to TRBJ2-2; 11 bases align to TRBD2. This CDR3 region has 16 residues. Germline loops: CDR1 SGHNT, CDR2 YYREEE (reference sequence). Trimming took 4 bases from V and 6 from J; bases not matched to a gene: 8.

This clone was counted only a few times. V and J are TRBV27 and TRBJ1-1; no firm D call. The CDR3 has 14 amino acids. The ends were cut back, 8 bases at V and 1 base at J, with 14 bases in the middle. Germline V gene sequence: CDR1 MNHEY, CDR2 SMNVEV (reference sequence). CDR3 coding DNA: TGTGCCAGCGGTGCCCGTCGGGGGAACACTGAAGCTTTCTTT. Its translation: CASGARRGNTEAFF.

This clone was counted only a few times. V is TRBV19 and J is TRBJ1-1; tentatively, D is TRBD1 (5 bases). Germline V gene sequence: CDR1 LNHDA, CDR2 SQIVND (reference sequence). The CDR3 consists of 15 residues. V gave up 7 bases and J gave up 1 base, with 16 bases separating them. The CDR3 nucleotides read TGTGCCAGTAACCGAAGGGACTGGGCGAACACTGAAGCTTTCTTT. It yields the protein CASNRRDWANTEAFF.

The rearrangement joins TRBV7-9 to TRBJ2-1, with 10 bases matching TRBD1. The CDR3 has 15 amino acids. Germline CDR1 is SEHNR and CDR2 is FQNEAQ (reference sequence). V was clipped by 5 bases and J by 3 bases; unmatched bases: 4. CDR3 bases: TGTGCCAGCAGCCCTGGGACAGGGGTCTACAATGAGCAGTTCTTC. Translated: CASSPGTGVYNEQFF.

In its sample, this clone was seen a few times. The CDR3 sequence is CASSRPGLTNEKLFF. The CDR3 bases are TGTGCCAGCAGCCGTCCGGGACTGACTAATGAAAAACTGTTTTTT. This chain links TRBV11-2 with TRBJ1-4, with TRBD1 as a possible D gene (5 bases). Germline V gives CDR1 SGHAT, CDR2 FQNNGV. CDR3 size: 15 residues. V lost 5 bases, J lost 2 bases, and 12 bases lay in between.

This clone has more than one count but fewer than ten. The chain combines TRBV29-1 with TRBJ1-5; tentative D call: TRBD1 (6 bases). The CDR3 is 18 amino acids. With 8 bases removed from V and 5 bases from J, the gap between germline ends came to 31 bases. Germline V CDR1 and CDR2: SQVTM, ANQGSEA. The CDR3 region has the DNA TGCAGCCCTCCTATCACCTCAGGGGATCCTCGAACAGATCAGCCCCAGCATTTT. Protein sequence: CSPPITSGDPRTDQPQHF.

This clone has just a few counts. The chain carries TRBV30 and TRBJ2-4; maybe TRBD1 (6 bases). The CDR3 runs to 16 residues. The germline V and J ends were trimmed by 1 base and 0 bases, with 13 bases remaining between them. Germline V gene sequence: CDR1 GTSNPN, CDR2 SVGIG (reference sequence). CDR3: CAWSAPPTGAKNIQYF. CDR3 sequence (DNA): TGTGCCTGGAGTGCGCCCCCGACAGGAGCCAAAAACATTCAGTACTTC.

The chain is built from TRBV5-1 and TRBJ2-3, with 12 bases identical to TRBD2. The CDR3 extends over 15 amino acids. Germline-derived CDR1 and CDR2 are SGHRS and YFSETQ. V lost 5 bases and J lost 4; bases outside the gene matches: 5. The CDR3 DNA sequence: TGCGCCAGCAGGCCTGGACTAGCGGGGCCAGATACGCAGTATTTT. This sequence encodes CASRPGLAGPDTQYF. The full variable domain, its missing parts supplied by reference TRBV5-1 and TRBJ2-3, is KAGVTQTPRYLIKTRGQQVTLSCSPISGHRSVSWYQQTPGQGLQFLFEYFSETQRNKGNFPGRFSGRQFSNSRSEMNVSTLELGDSALYLCASRPGLAGPDTQYFGPGTRLTVL.

This clone turned up a few times. The chain has TRBV15 and TRBJ1-1, with D unresolved. The ends were cut back, 0 bases at V and 5 bases at J, with 10 bases in the middle. The CDR3 spans 14 residues. Germline CDR1 and CDR2: LNHNV and YYDKDF (reference sequence). This chain's CDR3 is CATSRDKRVTEAFF. DNA for the CDR3: TGTGCCACCAGCAGAGATAAGAGGGTGACTGAAGCTTTCTTT.

This chain connects TRBV11-2 to TRBJ2-7; no definite D call. The germline CDR1 and CDR2 sequences are SGHAT and FQNNGV. V was trimmed by 5 bases and J by 6 bases, leaving 14 bases between them. The CDR3 consists of 13 residues. CDR3 DNA: TGTGCCAGCAGCCCCCAGAAGTACACCGAGCAGTACTTC. Amino acids: CASSPQKYTEQYF.

This clone was seen only a few times. The chain couples TRBV11-3 to TRBJ2-7; a weak D match, TRBD1 (6 bases). With 5 bases removed from V and 0 bases from J, the gap between germline ends came to 14 bases. The CDR3 is made up of 15 amino acids. Germline CDR1 SGHNT, CDR2 YENEEA. CDR3 sequence reads: CASSPGQSSSYEQYF. In DNA form, the CDR3 reads TGTGCCAGCAGCCCCGGACAGTCGAGCTCCTACGAGCAGTACTTC.

The chain has TRBV19 and TRBJ1-2; TRBD1 matches at 8 bases. With 3 bases clipped from V and 4 bases from J, the junction kept 4 bases outside the gene matches. Germline V gene sequence: CDR1 LNHDA, CDR2 SQIVND (reference sequence). The CDR3 totals 14 residues. The CDR3 is CASSIPGGFYGYTF. Here the CDR3 DNA reads TGTGCCAGTAGTATCCCAGGGGGCTTCTATGGCTACACCTTC. Variable domain in full (rest from reference TRBV19 and TRBJ1-2): DGGITQSPKYLFRKEGQNVTLSCEQNLNHDAMYWYRQDPGQGLRLIYYSQIVNDFQKGDIAEGYSVSREKKESFPLTVTSAQKNPTAFYLCASSIPGGFYGYTFGSGTRLTVV.

This chain uses TRBV7-9 with TRBJ2-7; TRBD1 agrees at 10 bases. Trimming took 0 bases from V and 5 from J; bases not matched to a gene: 7. This CDR3 contains 16 residues. CDR1 is SEHNR, CDR2 FQNEAQ, per germline (reference sequence). The CDR3 nucleotides are TGTGCCAGCAGCTTAGCGCAGCGACAGGGGGCAGACGAGCAGTACTTC. Amino acids: CASSLAQRQGADEQYF.

V is TRBV7-9 and J is TRBJ2-7; 10 nucleotides agree with TRBD1. The CDR3 contains 14 residues. Trimming at V came to 5 bases and at J to 6 bases, leaving 7 bases not matched to a gene. CDR1 is SEHNR and CDR2 is FQNEAQ in the germline V gene (reference sequence). CDR3 nucleotides: TGTGCCAGCAGCAGACAGGGGGCGATTGGCGAGCAGTACTTC. Translating gives CASSRQGAIGEQYF.

This clone was observed a handful of times. The chain recombines TRBV6-5 with TRBJ1-2; maybe TRBD1 (5 bases). CDR1 is MNHEY, CDR2 SVGAGI, per germline. The CDR3 extends over 13 amino acids. Trimming stripped 4 bases from V and 1 base from J, with 7 bases between. The CDR3 protein is CASSSQVNYGYTF. DNA for the CDR3: TGTGCCAGCAGTTCACAGGTTAACTATGGCTACACCTTC.

This clone has a handful of counts. CDR3 sequence (DNA): TGCGCCAGCAGCCTGGGGACAGATCAGCCCCAGCATTTT. The encoded protein is CASSLGTDQPQHF. The chain employs TRBV4-1 and TRBJ1-5; TRBD1 matches 7 bases. J lost 5 bases, V lost 4 bases, and 2 bases had no gene match. Germline loops: CDR1 MGHRA, CDR2 YSYEKL. CDR3 size: 13 residues.

The chain uses TRBV6-6 and TRBJ1-2; possibly TRBD1 for D (5 bases). The V end was cut by 0 bases, the J end by 6 bases, with 11 bases between. Germline assignment: CDR1 MNHNY and CDR2 SVGAGI (reference sequence). The CDR3 loop spans 14 amino acids. The CDR3 region is CASSYSWDSDGYTF. The CDR3 region has the DNA TGTGCCAGCAGTTACTCGTGGGACTCGGATGGCTACACCTTC.

This clone has more than one count but fewer than ten. V is TRBV7-2 and J is TRBJ2-2, with 8 bases identical to TRBD2. CDR1 and CDR2 (germline): SGHTA, FQGNSA. The CDR3 contains 16 residues. Trimming removed 7 bases from V and 1 base from J; junction bases left unmatched: 8. The CDR3 nucleotides are TGTGCCAGCACTCCCCCCCTAGCGGGGAACACCGGGGAGCTGTTTTTT. Protein: CASTPPLAGNTGELFF.

The rearrangement joins TRBV6-5 to TRBJ1-1; no reliable D call. This CDR3 is built from 13 residues. The V gene lost 6 bases and the J gene lost 0 bases, with 8 bases spanning the gap. Per germline, CDR1 MNHEY and CDR2 SVGAGI. This CDR3 reads CASSPQMNTEAFF. CDR3 in DNA: TGTGCCAGCAGCCCACAGATGAACACTGAAGCTTTCTTT.

The rearrangement uses TRBV27 and TRBJ2-7, with D possibly matching TRBD1 (6 bases). The CDR3 runs to 16 residues. V was clipped by 5 bases and J by 2 bases, with 19 bases between them. CDR1 and CDR2 (germline): MNHEY, SMNVEV (reference sequence). The CDR3 here is CASSASTPDRPYEQYF. In DNA form, the CDR3 reads TGTGCCAGCAGTGCCTCCACTCCGGACAGACCCTACGAGCAGTACTTC.

The genes are TRBV4-2 and TRBJ1-1; perhaps TRBD1 as D (5 bases). Germline V gene data show CDR1 as LGHNA and CDR2 as YNFKEQ. The CDR3 is 17 amino acids. V was pared by 0 bases and J by 1 base, with 15 bases between. In DNA, the CDR3 is TGTGCCAGCAGCCAAGATCAACCAGGGACTGGGAACACTGAAGCTTTCTTT. Protein sequence: CASSQDQPGTGNTEAFF.

This clone was observed a handful of times. V gene TRBV7-3 combines with J gene TRBJ2-7, with a possible D match to TRBD1 (6 bases). Germline CDR1 and CDR2: SGHTA and FQGTGA. V shed 5 bases and J shed 0 bases, with 11 bases lying between them. This CDR3 spans 14 amino acids. CDR3 nucleotides: TGTGCCAGCAGCCTCGTGGGGGCCTCCTACGAGCAGTACTTC. Its translation: CASSLVGASYEQYF. The full variable domain, in which reference TRBV7-3 and TRBJ2-7 provide the parts outside the CDR3, is GAGVSQTPSNKVTEKGKYVELRCDPISGHTALYWYRQSLGQGPEFLIYFQGTGAADDSGLPNDRFFAVRPEGSVSTLKIQRTERGDSAVYLCASSLVGASYEQYFGPGTRLTVT.

A few counts support this clone. The gene calls are TRBV13 and TRBJ1-1, with TRBD1 as a possible D gene (5 bases). The CDR3 has 14 amino acids. The germline V gene encodes CDR1 PRHDT and CDR2 FYEKMQ (reference sequence). Trimming took off 0 bases at V and 1 base at J, with 6 bases between the two ends. The CDR3 protein is CASSLGTANTEAFF. The DNA of the CDR3 is TGTGCCAGCAGCTTAGGGACAGCGAACACTGAAGCTTTCTTT.